This is a list of T cell receptor beta chains from one sample in a study of somatic mutations in cytotoxic T cells in rheumatoid arthritis. Profiled with immunoSEQ multiplex PCR; TCRdb holds only in-frame clones, not every one. The sample yields about 7,000 clones, 75% seen once. Sequenced input: CD8+ T cells sorted from blood. Every receptor here comes from an adult with rheumatoid arthritis. Both conserved end residues are part of each CDR3. The order of the fields is CDR3 length, D gene, V gene, CDR3 protein. A D gene is named only where the DNA matches it firmly.

>13|.|TRBV7-2
CASSLGSATEAFF
>11|.|TRBV19
CASSQNQPQHF
>15|.|TRBV19
CASSVVDSSNQPQHF
>14|TRBD1|TRBV2
CASSEIGGHYEQYF
>15|.|TRBV27
CASSLSSTVNTEAFF
>17|TRBD1|TRBV2
CASSGQGANRGNQPQHF
>13|TRBD2|TRBV6-4
CASSDSSAGGEFF
>14|.|TRBV5-1
CASSFRGLNTEAFF
>15|.|TRBV19
CASNLGPTGNQPQHF
>15|TRBD1|TRBV4-1
CASSQSGGYYEKLFF
>16|TRBD2|TRBV5-8
CASSLGSSGALYEQYF
>13|.|TRBV6-1
CASRGSSVSPQHF
>14|TRBD1|TRBV7-9
CASRPPGQGYEQFF
>14|.|TRBV6-1
CASSERETLYGYTF
>17|TRBD2|TRBV27
CASSLTAPSGAGETQYF
>15|.|TRBV6-1
CASSEGVGSTDTQYF
>15|TRBD2|TRBV11-2
CASSPGLAERETQYF
>15|.|TRBV2
CASGRGGTYNQPQHF
>14|.|TRBV7-2
CASSLEGDRGDLFF
>13|TRBD1|TRBV6-5
CASSPTGNYGYTF
>12|TRBD1|TRBV30
CAWSVDRGGYTF
>14|.|TRBV18
CASSPSDSRYGYTF
>14|.|TRBV14
CASSQEGAGNTIYF
>13|.|TRBV6-6
CASRSDPNNEQFF
>16|.|TRBV9
CASTPKEGRMNTEAFF
>12|.|TRBV18
CASSPEQWGYTF
>14|.|TRBV5-4
CASSAGGRTDTQYF
>16|.|TRBV7-8
CASSLGPFATNEKLFF
>13|.|TRBV6-1
CASSIGGGTEAFF
>13|.|TRBV6-4
CASSDRDTGELFF
>16|TRBD1|TRBV7-9
CASSQIGQGRGQPQHF
>14|TRBD1|TRBV5-1
CASSVQGETYEQYF
>13|TRBD1|TRBV10-1
CATIQGAAFEQYF
>15|.|TRBV6-5
CASAPGPIAYNEQFF
>13|.|TRBV19
CASSVKFLGEQYF
>16|TRBD2|TRBV7-9
CASSPRGSSGAYEQYF
>16|TRBD2|TRBV2
CASKSRGGGASYEQYF
>13|.|TRBV7-9
CASSPDSAYEQYF